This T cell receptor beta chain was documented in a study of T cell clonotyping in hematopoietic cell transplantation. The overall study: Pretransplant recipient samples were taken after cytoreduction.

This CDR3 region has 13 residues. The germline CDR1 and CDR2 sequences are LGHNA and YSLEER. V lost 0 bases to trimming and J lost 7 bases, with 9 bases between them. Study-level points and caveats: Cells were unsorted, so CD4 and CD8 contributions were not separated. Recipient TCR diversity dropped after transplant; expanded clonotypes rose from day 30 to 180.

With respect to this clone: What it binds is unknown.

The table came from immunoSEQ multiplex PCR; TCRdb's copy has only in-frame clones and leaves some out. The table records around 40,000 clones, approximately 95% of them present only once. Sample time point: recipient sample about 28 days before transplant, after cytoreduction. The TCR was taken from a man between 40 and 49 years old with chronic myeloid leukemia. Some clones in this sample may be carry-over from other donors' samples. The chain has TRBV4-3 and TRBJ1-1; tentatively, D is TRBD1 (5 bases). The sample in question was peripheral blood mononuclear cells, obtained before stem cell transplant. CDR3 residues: CASSQDWGVEAFF. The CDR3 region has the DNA TGCGCCAGCAGCCAAGATTGGGGGGTTGAAGCTTTCTTT.